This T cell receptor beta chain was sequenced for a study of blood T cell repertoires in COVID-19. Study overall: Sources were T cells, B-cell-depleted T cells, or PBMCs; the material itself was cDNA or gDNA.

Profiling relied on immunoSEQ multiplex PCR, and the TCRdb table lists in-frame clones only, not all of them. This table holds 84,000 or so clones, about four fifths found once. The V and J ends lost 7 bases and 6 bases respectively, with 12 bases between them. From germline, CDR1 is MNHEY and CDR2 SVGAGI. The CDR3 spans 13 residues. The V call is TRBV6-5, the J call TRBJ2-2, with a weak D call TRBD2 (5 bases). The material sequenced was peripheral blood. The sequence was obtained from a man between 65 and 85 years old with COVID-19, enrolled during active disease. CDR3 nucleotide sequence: TGTGCCAGCACCTCACCGGGGTCCGGGGAGCTGTTTTTT. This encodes CASTSPGSGELFF.